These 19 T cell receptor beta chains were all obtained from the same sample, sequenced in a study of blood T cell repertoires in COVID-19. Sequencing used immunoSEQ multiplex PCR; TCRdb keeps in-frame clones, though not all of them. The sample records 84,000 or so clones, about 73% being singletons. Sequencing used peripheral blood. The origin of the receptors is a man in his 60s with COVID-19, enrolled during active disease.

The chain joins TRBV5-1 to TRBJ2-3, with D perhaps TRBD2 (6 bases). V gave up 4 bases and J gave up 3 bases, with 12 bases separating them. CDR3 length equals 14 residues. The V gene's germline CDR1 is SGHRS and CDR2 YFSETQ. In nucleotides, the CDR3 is TGCGCCAGCAGCGGGGCGGGGACTACAGATACGCAGTATTTT. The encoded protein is CASSGAGTTDTQYF.

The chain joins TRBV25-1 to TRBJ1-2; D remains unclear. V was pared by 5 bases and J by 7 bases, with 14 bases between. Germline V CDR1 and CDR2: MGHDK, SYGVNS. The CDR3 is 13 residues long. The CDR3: CASSLSALGGYTF. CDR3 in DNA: TGTGCCAGCAGTTTGAGTGCCCTTGGTGGCTACACCTTC.

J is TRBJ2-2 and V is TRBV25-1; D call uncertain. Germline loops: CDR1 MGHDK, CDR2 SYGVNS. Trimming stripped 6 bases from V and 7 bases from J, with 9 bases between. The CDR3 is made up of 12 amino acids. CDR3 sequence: CASSEGGGELFF. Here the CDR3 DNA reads TGTGCCAGCAGCGAAGGCGGCGGGGAGCTGTTTTTT.

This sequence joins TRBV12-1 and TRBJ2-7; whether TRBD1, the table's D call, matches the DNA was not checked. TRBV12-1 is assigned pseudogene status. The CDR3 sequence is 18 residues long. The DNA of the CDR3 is TGTGCCAGCAGCCTAATATGGGACAGCTTTAATAGCTCCTACGAGCAGTACTTC. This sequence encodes CASSLIWDSFNSSYEQYF.

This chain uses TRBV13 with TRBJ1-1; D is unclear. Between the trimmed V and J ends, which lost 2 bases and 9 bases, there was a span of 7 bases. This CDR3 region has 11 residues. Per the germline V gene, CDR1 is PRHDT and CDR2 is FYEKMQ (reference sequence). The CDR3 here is CASSLTSQAFF. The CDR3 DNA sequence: TGTGCCAGCAGCTTAACTTCACAAGCTTTCTTT.

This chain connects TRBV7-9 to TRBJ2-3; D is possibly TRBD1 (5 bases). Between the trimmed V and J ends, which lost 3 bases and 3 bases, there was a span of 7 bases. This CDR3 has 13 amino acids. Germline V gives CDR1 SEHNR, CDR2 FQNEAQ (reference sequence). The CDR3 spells CASSFWTTDTQYF. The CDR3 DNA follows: TGTGCCAGCAGCTTTTGGACAACAGATACGCAGTATTTT.

CDR3 in DNA: TGCGCCAGCAGCGCAGGGGTTGGGACTAGCGGATCCTACGAGCAGTACTTC. Protein sequence: CASSAGVGTSGSYEQYF. The chain couples TRBV5-1 to TRBJ2-7; 11 positions match TRBD2. Per the germline V gene, CDR1 is SGHRS and CDR2 is YFSETQ. J lost 1 base, V lost 4 bases, and 10 bases had no gene match. This CDR3 spans 17 amino acids.

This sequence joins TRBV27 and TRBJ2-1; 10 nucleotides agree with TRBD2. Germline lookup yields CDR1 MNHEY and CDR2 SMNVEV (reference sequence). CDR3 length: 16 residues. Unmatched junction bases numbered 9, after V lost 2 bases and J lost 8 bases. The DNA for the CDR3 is TGTGCCAGCAGTTTAAGAGCGGGAGGGGTCGCGGATGAGCAGTTCTTC. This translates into CASSLRAGGVADEQFF.

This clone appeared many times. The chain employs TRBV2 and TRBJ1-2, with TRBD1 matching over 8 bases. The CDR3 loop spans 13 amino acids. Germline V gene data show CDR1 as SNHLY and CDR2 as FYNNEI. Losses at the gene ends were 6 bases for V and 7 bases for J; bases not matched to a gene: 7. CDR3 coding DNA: TGTGCCAGCAGAATCAGCGACAGGGGTGGCTACACCTTC. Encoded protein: CASRISDRGGYTF.

CDR3 coding DNA: TGCGCCAGCAGCTGGGGGTGGCAGGGGGCAAGTGAGCAGTTCTTC. It yields the protein CASSWGWQGASEQFF. The gene calls are TRBV5-1 and TRBJ2-1, with 8 nucleotides matching TRBD1. The ends lost 3 bases at V and 9 bases at J; junction bases unmatched: 11. This CDR3 has 15 residues. Germline V gene lookup returns CDR1 SGHRS and CDR2 YFSETQ.

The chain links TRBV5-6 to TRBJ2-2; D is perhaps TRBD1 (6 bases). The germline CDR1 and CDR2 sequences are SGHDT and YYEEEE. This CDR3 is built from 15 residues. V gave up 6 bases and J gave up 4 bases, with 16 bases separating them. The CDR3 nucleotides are TGTGCCAGCACCCAGGTGGGACATCTCACCGGGGAGCTGTTTTTT. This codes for CASTQVGHLTGELFF. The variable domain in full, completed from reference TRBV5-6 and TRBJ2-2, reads DAGVTQSPTHLIKTRGQQVTLRCSPKSGHDTVSWYQQALGQGPQFIFQYYEEEERQRGNFPDRFSGHQFPNYSSELNVNALLLGDSALYLCASTQVGHLTGELFFGEGSRLTVL.

The CDR3 DNA reads as TGTGCCAGCAGCCTCGCGGAGGGCCTATCCTACGAGCAGTACTTC. Translation: CASSLAEGLSYEQYF. The rearrangement joins TRBV11-2 to TRBJ2-7; a weak D match, TRBD2 (6 bases). Germline lookup yields CDR1 SGHAT and CDR2 FQNNGV. V lost 5 bases and J lost 1, with 15 bases in between. The CDR3 is 15 residues long.

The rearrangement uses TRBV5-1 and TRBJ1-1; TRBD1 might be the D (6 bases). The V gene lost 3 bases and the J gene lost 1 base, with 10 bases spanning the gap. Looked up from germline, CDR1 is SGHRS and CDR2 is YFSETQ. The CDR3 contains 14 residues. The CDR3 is CASSYGTQNTEAFF. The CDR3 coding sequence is TGCGCCAGCAGCTACGGGACACAGAACACTGAAGCTTTCTTT.

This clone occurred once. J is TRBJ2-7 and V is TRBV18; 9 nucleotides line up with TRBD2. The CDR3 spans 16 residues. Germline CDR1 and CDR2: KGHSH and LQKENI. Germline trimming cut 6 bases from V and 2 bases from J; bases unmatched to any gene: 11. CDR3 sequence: CASSQGAGGSTYEQYF. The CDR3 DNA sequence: TGTGCCAGCTCGCAGGGAGCGGGAGGCTCCACCTACGAGCAGTACTTC.

CDR3 residues: CASSSSAGSYNEQFF. CDR3 coding DNA: TGTGCCAGCAGCTCTAGCGCAGGCTCCTACAATGAGCAGTTCTTC. The V and J genes are TRBV6-5 and TRBJ2-1, with D maybe TRBD2 (6 bases). Germline assignment: CDR1 MNHEY and CDR2 SVGAGI. The CDR3 loop spans 15 amino acids. V was shortened by 6 bases and J by 0 bases, with 12 bases between the two germline ends.

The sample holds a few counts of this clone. The CDR3 sequence is CASSQDGGPGELFF. The CDR3 DNA reads as TGCGCCAGCAGCCAAGACGGAGGCCCGGGGGAGCTGTTTTTT. V usage is TRBV4-3 and J usage is TRBJ2-2; TRBD2 is a possible D gene (5 bases). Germline assignment: CDR1 LGHNA and CDR2 YSLEER. The CDR3 has 14 amino acids. V dropped 0 bases and J dropped 8 bases, with 10 bases sitting between them.

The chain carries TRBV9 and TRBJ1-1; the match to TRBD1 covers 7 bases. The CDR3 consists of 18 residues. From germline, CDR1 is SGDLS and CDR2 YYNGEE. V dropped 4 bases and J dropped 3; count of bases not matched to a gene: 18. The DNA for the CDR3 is TGTGCCAGCAGCCAAAGGGGGAGAGGGGGCAGCCCGGACACTGAAGCTTTCTTT. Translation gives CASSQRGRGGSPDTEAFF.

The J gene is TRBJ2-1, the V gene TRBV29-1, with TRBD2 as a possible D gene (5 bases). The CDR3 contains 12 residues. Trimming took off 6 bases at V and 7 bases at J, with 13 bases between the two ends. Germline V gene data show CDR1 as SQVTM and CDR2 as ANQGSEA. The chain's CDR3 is CSVYGNGNEQFF. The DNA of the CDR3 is TGCAGCGTCTACGGGAACGGGAATGAGCAGTTCTTC.

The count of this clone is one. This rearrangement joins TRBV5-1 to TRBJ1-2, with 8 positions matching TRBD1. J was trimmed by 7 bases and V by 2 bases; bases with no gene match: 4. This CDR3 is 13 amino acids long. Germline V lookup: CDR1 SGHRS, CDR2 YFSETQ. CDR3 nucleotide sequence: TGCGCCAGCAGCTTAGGACAGGGCTCTGGCTACACCTTC. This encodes CASSLGQGSGYTF.